The sequence of this TCR beta chain was determined in a study of Graves' ophthalmopathy and Graves' hyperthyroidism. V lost 6 bases to trimming and J lost 6 bases; unmatched junction nucleotides: 6. The CDR3 length is 15 residues. The sequenced template was RNA, covering the TCR beta CDR3 region. Second-round multiplex PCR came after first-round RT-PCR with HTBI primers. TCRdb analysed the multiplex PCR reads with MiXCR anew, one entry per CDR3 protein. The table records about 400,000 distinct CDR3 sequences, approximately 20% of them present only once. V gene TRBV12-3 or TRBV12-4 combines with J gene TRBJ2-2, with TRBD2 identical over 11 bases. Sequenced: peripheral blood. The receptor was isolated from a woman aged 18-29 years with Graves' ophthalmopathy. The CDR3 DNA reads TGTGCCAGCAGCCGGACTAGCGGGCTTTCCGGGGAGCTGTTTTTT. Its translation is CASSRTSGLSGELFF.